One and the same sample provided the 31 T cell receptor beta chains below, sequenced in a study of OX40 agonist ivuxolimab in advanced cancers. Profiled with immunoSEQ multiplex PCR; TCRdb holds only in-frame clones, not every one. The data contain 35,000 to 55,000 clones, 87% of them seen just once; the ten biggest clones take up 11% to 15%. The material sequenced was CD4+ or CD8+ T cells sorted from blood, taken in a trial of the OX40 agonist ivuxolimab. All receptors come from an adult with an advanced solid tumor such as melanoma, head and neck, liver or kidney cancer.

V gene TRBV19 combines with J gene TRBJ2-3; D remains unclear. The CDR3 is made up of 12 amino acids. V lost 4 bases and J 5 bases, leaving 7 bases between the germline ends. The germline gives CDR1 LNHDA, CDR2 SQIVND (reference sequence). The CDR3 is CASSTRQDTQYF. The CDR3, as DNA: TGTGCCAGTAGTACAAGACAAGATACGCAGTATTTT. Drawing the rest from reference TRBV19 and TRBJ2-3, the complete variable domain is DGGITQSPKYLFRKEGQNVTLSCEQNLNHDAMYWYRQDPGQGLRLIYYSQIVNDFQKGDIAEGYSVSREKKESFPLTVTSAQKNPTAFYLCASSTRQDTQYFGPGTRLTVL.

This clone was detected a few times. The chain links TRBV29-1 to TRBJ1-1; TRBD1 might be the D (5 bases). V was clipped by 4 bases and J by 0 bases, with 6 bases between them. CDR1 is SQVTM and CDR2 is ANQGSEA in the germline V gene. The CDR3 length is 12 residues. CDR3 DNA: TGCAGCGTTGGACAGATGAACACTGAAGCTTTCTTT. Translation gives CSVGQMNTEAFF.

V and J are TRBV29-1 and TRBJ2-5; unclear D gene. The J call may be in error: the DNA end matches TRBJ2-7 better. The length of the CDR3 is 11 residues. Germline CDR1 and CDR2: SQVTM and ANQGSEA. CDR3 in amino acids: CSVADTYEQYF. The CDR3 coding sequence is TGCAGCGTTGCCGATACCTACGAGCAGTACTTC.

The V and J genes are TRBV19 and TRBJ2-3; 8 positions match TRBD1. The CDR3 extends over 16 amino acids. The germline gives CDR1 LNHDA, CDR2 SQIVND (reference sequence). The V segment lost 3 bases and the J segment 6 bases; nucleotides outside the gene matches: 11. CDR3 sequence (DNA): TGTGCCAGTAGTATTCGGGACAGGTCGATGTGGGATACGCAGTATTTT. Protein sequence: CASSIRDRSMWDTQYF.

The J gene is TRBJ1-2, the V gene TRBV18, with 11 bases identical to TRBD1. The CDR3 length is 13 residues. CDR1 and CDR2 from the germline V gene are KGHSH and LQKENI. After removal of 4 bases from V and 5 bases from J, the junction contained 0 bases not matched to a gene. CDR3 residues: CASSRDRGYGYTF. DNA of the CDR3: TGTGCCAGCTCACGGGACAGGGGGTATGGCTACACCTTC.

The chain recombines TRBV18 with TRBJ1-5; unclear D gene. Looked up from germline, CDR1 is KGHSH and CDR2 is LQKENI. Trimming removed 3 bases from V and 2 bases from J, with 11 bases in between. This CDR3 has 15 residues. The CDR3 sequence: CASSPLGVGNQPQHF. In DNA, the CDR3 is TGTGCCAGCTCACCCCTCGGGGTGGGCAATCAGCCCCAGCATTTT.

The V gene is TRBV18, the J gene TRBJ2-3; D not resolved. V shed 3 bases and J shed 2 bases, with 18 bases lying between them. Looked up from germline, CDR1 is KGHSH and CDR2 is LQKENI. The CDR3 length is 17 residues. In DNA, the CDR3 is TGTGCCAGCTCACCTCTCCCGGGTTCCGTAGCCACAGATACGCAGTATTTT. Its translation: CASSPLPGSVATDTQYF.

The V call is TRBV15, the J call TRBJ2-1; TRBD2 agrees at 11 bases. The CDR3 consists of 17 residues. Germline V gene sequence: CDR1 LNHNV, CDR2 YYDKDF (reference sequence). V was pared by 2 bases and J by 3 bases, with 6 bases of the junction left unmatched. The CDR3 loop is CATSRTSGSADYNEQFF. The DNA for the CDR3 is TGTGCCACCAGCAGAACTAGCGGGAGTGCCGACTACAATGAGCAGTTCTTC.

The chain uses TRBV5-1 and TRBJ1-1, with D uncertain. CDR3 length: 13 residues. The V gene's germline CDR1 is SGHRS and CDR2 YFSETQ. Trimming removed 7 bases at V and 0 bases at J, with 10 bases between. CDR3 loop: CASRWELNTEAFF. The CDR3 coding sequence is TGCGCCAGCCGGTGGGAGCTGAACACTGAAGCTTTCTTT. Full variable domain (remainder filled in from reference TRBV5-1 and TRBJ1-1): KAGVTQTPRYLIKTRGQQVTLSCSPISGHRSVSWYQQTPGQGLQFLFEYFSETQRNKGNFPGRFSGRQFSNSRSEMNVSTLELGDSALYLCASRWELNTEAFFGQGTRLTVV.

J is TRBJ2-7 and V is TRBV30; 7 bases match TRBD2. J lost 0 bases, V lost 4 bases, and 6 bases had no gene match. CDR1 GTSNPN and CDR2 SVGIG come from the germline V gene (reference sequence). CDR3 length: 14 amino acids. The CDR3 nucleotides are TGTGCCTGGACCACCCCTAGCGGCTCCTACGAGCAGTACTTC. Its translation: CAWTTPSGSYEQYF.

A single count supports this clone. The J gene is TRBJ1-4, the V gene TRBV27, with 9 bases aligning to TRBD1. The CDR3 covers 14 residues. V dropped 2 bases and J dropped 13; count of bases not matched to a gene: 8. Per the germline V gene, CDR1 is MNHEY and CDR2 is SMNVEV (reference sequence). The CDR3 here is CASSLRRQGGLLFF. The CDR3 DNA sequence: TGTGCCAGCAGTTTACGGCGACAGGGGGGTTTACTGTTTTTT.

This sequence joins TRBV5-8 and TRBJ2-1, with a tentative D call TRBD1 (5 bases). V was cut by 4 bases and J by 9 bases, with 14 bases left in between. This CDR3 comprises 13 residues. CDR1 is SGHTS, CDR2 YDEGEE, per germline. The DNA for the CDR3 is TGTGCCAGCAGCCGAAGCAGGGCTGTTGAGCAGTTCTTC. Encoded protein: CASSRSRAVEQFF. Full variable domain (remainder filled in from reference TRBV5-8 and TRBJ2-1): EAGVTQSPTHLIKTRGQQATLRCSPISGHTSVYWYQQALGLGLQFLLWYDEGEERNRGNFPPRFSGRQFPNYSSELNVNALELEDSALYLCASSRSRAVEQFFGPGTRLTVL.

This chain uses TRBV11-2 with TRBJ2-5, with unresolved D. The CDR3 sequence is 12 residues long. Germline assignment: CDR1 SGHAT and CDR2 FQNNGV. Trimming took 6 bases from V and 5 from J, leaving 10 bases between them. The chain's CDR3 is CASRSEGETQYF. CDR3 in DNA: TGTGCCAGCAGGTCCGAAGGGGAGACCCAGTACTTC.

V and J are TRBV19 and TRBJ1-5; no clear D gene. Germline V gene sequence: CDR1 LNHDA, CDR2 SQIVND (reference sequence). The V gene lost 8 bases and the J gene lost 0 bases, with 23 bases spanning the gap. The CDR3 has 18 residues. This chain's CDR3 is CASAPWTAPLNSNQPQHF. In DNA, the CDR3 is TGTGCCAGTGCCCCTTGGACGGCTCCTCTCAATAGCAATCAGCCCCAGCATTTT.

V and J are TRBV6-6 and TRBJ2-5, with 7 bases identical to TRBD2. This CDR3 contains 14 residues. CDR1 MNHNY and CDR2 SVGAGI come from the germline V gene (reference sequence). V gave up 5 bases and J gave up 1 base; unmatched junction bases: 4. The CDR3 protein is CASSPPGGQETQYF. In DNA, the CDR3 is TGTGCCAGCAGTCCCCCGGGAGGCCAAGAGACCCAGTACTTC.

The chain couples TRBV6-6 to TRBJ1-2, with D possibly TRBD1 on 5 matching bases. CDR1 is MNHNY and CDR2 is SVGAGI in the germline V gene (reference sequence). The length of the CDR3 is 16 residues. V was shortened by 5 bases and J by 4 bases, with 20 bases between the two germline ends. CDR3 sequence reads: CASSRSGLSRGYGYTF. CDR3 DNA: TGTGCCAGCAGTCGCTCGGGACTCTCTAGGGGCTATGGCTACACCTTC.

The gene calls are TRBV2 and TRBJ2-2; 11 bases map to TRBD2. CDR1 is SNHLY, CDR2 FYNNEI, per germline. CDR3 length equals 16 residues. Trimming took 5 bases from V and 1 from J; bases not matched to a gene: 3. The CDR3 bases are TGTGCCAGCAGTCAAACTAGCGGGAGGAACACCGGGGAGCTGTTTTTT. Its translation is CASSQTSGRNTGELFF.

The rearrangement links TRBV6-6 to TRBJ1-2; D is unclear. The CDR3 has 11 residues. Germline CDR1 MNHNY, CDR2 SVGAGI (reference sequence). The V end was cut by 3 bases, the J end by 1 base, with 0 bases between. The CDR3 loop is CASSYNYGYTF. In DNA, the CDR3 is TGTGCCAGCAGTTATAACTATGGCTACACCTTC.

The chain links TRBV5-6 to TRBJ1-6; no reliable D call. Trimming took 4 bases from V and 6 from J, leaving 14 bases between them. The CDR3 loop spans 15 amino acids. Germline CDR1 is SGHDT and CDR2 is YYEEEE. The CDR3 loop reads CASSRHHRGNSPLHF. The CDR3 bases are TGTGCCAGCAGCCGGCATCACCGGGGTAATTCACCCCTCCACTTT.

This clone was detected only a few times. J is TRBJ1-5 and V is TRBV9, with a weak D call TRBD1 (6 bases). The CDR3 extends over 14 amino acids. V gave up 1 base and J gave up 1 base, with 6 bases separating them. Germline CDR1 SGDLS, CDR2 YYNGEE. The CDR3 sequence: CASSVTGSNQPQHF. The CDR3 DNA is TGTGCCAGCAGCGTAACAGGGAGCAATCAGCCCCAGCATTTT.

The chain couples TRBV5-5 to TRBJ1-6; 8 bases match TRBD1. The CDR3 has 16 residues. V was clipped by 0 bases and J by 11 bases; unmatched bases: 10. Germline V gene data show CDR1 as SGHKS and CDR2 as YYEKEE (reference sequence). The CDR3 nucleotides read TGTGCCAGCAGCTTGGTCCAGGGGGCGAATTCGGCACCCCTCCACTTT. Amino acids: CASSLVQGANSAPLHF.

The genes are TRBV27 and TRBJ2-5; D possibly corresponds to TRBD2 (5 bases). The CDR3 sequence is 13 residues long. Germline loops: CDR1 MNHEY, CDR2 SMNVEV (reference sequence). Trimming cost V 8 bases and J 1 base, with 11 bases left between them. The CDR3 DNA reads as TGTGCCAGCCGAGGGCACCTCCAAGAGACCCAGTACTTC. Its protein is CASRGHLQETQYF.

This chain connects TRBV29-1 to TRBJ2-7, with TRBD2 matching 7 bases. V lost 6 bases and J lost 3; bases outside the gene matches: 11. This CDR3 comprises 14 residues. CDR1 and CDR2 from the germline V gene are SQVTM and ANQGSEA. CDR3 nucleotides: TGCAGCGTGGCCGGGACTACCAAAGGCTACGAGCAGTACTTC. It specifies CSVAGTTKGYEQYF.

The V and J genes are TRBV6-1 and TRBJ2-7; the D is unclear. CDR3 size: 11 residues. Trimming pared 7 bases from V and 3 bases from J, leaving 7 bases between. CDR1 is MNHNS and CDR2 is SASEGT in the germline V gene. The CDR3 DNA reads as TGTGCCAGCACCGGGTACTACGAGCAGTACTTC. It specifies CASTGYYEQYF.

The chain recombines TRBV7-9 with TRBJ2-7, with D hard to call. From germline, CDR1 is SEHNR and CDR2 FQNEAQ (reference sequence). Trimming left V 1 base short and J 2 bases short, with 3 bases between. CDR3 length: 12 residues. The CDR3 coding sequence is TGTGCCAGCAGCTTAGAACCCTACGAGCAGTACTTC. This translates into CASSLEPYEQYF.

V and J are TRBV30 and TRBJ1-4, with a tentative D call TRBD1 (5 bases). CDR1 is GTSNPN and CDR2 is SVGIG in the germline V gene (reference sequence). The CDR3 is made up of 13 amino acids. V was trimmed by 0 bases and J by 8 bases, leaving 10 bases between them. The CDR3 loop reads CAWSVLGGEKLFF. The CDR3 nucleotides are TGTGCCTGGAGTGTACTCGGGGGAGAAAAACTGTTTTTT.

The rearrangement uses TRBV18 and TRBJ2-2; D ambiguous. The CDR3 is made up of 16 amino acids. Germline CDR1 and CDR2: KGHSH and LQKENI. V was cut by 6 bases and J by 2 bases, with 16 bases left in between. CDR3 sequence: CASSATGRPNTGELFF. In nucleotides, the CDR3 is TGTGCCAGCTCGGCTACGGGCCGTCCTAACACCGGGGAGCTGTTTTTT.

The V call is TRBV19, the J call TRBJ2-7; D is perhaps TRBD1 (6 bases). Germline lookup yields CDR1 LNHDA and CDR2 SQIVND (reference sequence). V was pared by 6 bases and J by 6 bases, with 18 bases between. CDR3 length: 14 amino acids. The CDR3 DNA reads TGTGCCAGTAGAAACAGGGACCCCACTGGCGAGCAGTACTTC. This codes for CASRNRDPTGEQYF. The full variable domain, with the rest looked up from reference TRBV19 and TRBJ2-7, is DGGITQSPKYLFRKEGQNVTLSCEQNLNHDAMYWYRQDPGQGLRLIYYSQIVNDFQKGDIAEGYSVSREKKESFPLTVTSAQKNPTAFYLCASRNRDPTGEQYFGPGTRLTVT.

This chain connects TRBV28 to TRBJ1-5; D gene ambiguous. This CDR3 contains 12 residues. Per the germline V gene, CDR1 is MDHEN and CDR2 is SYDVKM. The V gene lost 2 bases and the J gene lost 3 bases, with 2 bases spanning the gap. The CDR3 sequence is CASSLLNQPQHF. CDR3 bases: TGTGCCAGCAGTTTACTCAATCAGCCCCAGCATTTT.

This clone was found a few times. The chain carries TRBV6-5 and TRBJ2-1; weak D call: TRBD2 (5 bases). CDR1 is MNHEY and CDR2 is SVGAGI in the germline V gene. The CDR3 length is 14 residues. Trimming took off 6 bases at V and 8 bases at J, with 17 bases between the two ends. CDR3 in amino acids: CASSKAARRDEQFF. DNA of the CDR3: TGTGCCAGCAGCAAAGCGGCCCGTCGGGATGAGCAGTTCTTC.

The V and J genes are TRBV19 and TRBJ1-5; D is unclear. The V and J ends lost 5 bases and 1 base respectively, with 12 bases between them. Germline lookup yields CDR1 LNHDA and CDR2 SQIVND (reference sequence). The CDR3 contains 15 residues. CDR3 nucleotides: TGTGCCAGTAGTGACCGGACTCTGAGCAATCAGCCCCAGCATTTT. This gives the protein CASSDRTLSNQPQHF.